A single sample gave rise to the 9 T cell receptor beta chains below, sequenced in a study of sequential checkpoint blockade in melanoma (dated by TCRdb to the late 2010s). Libraries were prepared through the immunoSEQ multiplex PCR assay. TCRdb holds this immuneACCESS table with in-frame rearrangements only. Some clones are missing; in checked studies, unresolved V genes explain under half, and the rest has no known cause. Within this sample are more than 2,500 clones, with roughly 21% of them counted one time only. Roughly a sixth of the sample is in the top ten clones. This specimen's treatment or condition label, interpreted: randomized to nivolumab then ipilimumab (arm A) or the reverse (arm B). This material consisted of tumor tissue (inferred from file names), taken from a patient given nivolumab and ipilimumab in sequence. These receptors were collected from a human donor with melanoma.

This clone was counted only a few times. The chain couples TRBV2 to TRBJ1-5; tentatively, D is TRBD1 (5 bases). The V end lost 4 bases, the J end lost 9 bases, and 13 bases lay between the germline ends. This CDR3 is 13 amino acids long. Germline V lookup: CDR1 SNHLY, CDR2 FYNNEI. CDR3 coding DNA: TGTGCCAGCAGTGTTGGGGACGATCGGCCCCAGCATTTT. This sequence encodes CASSVGDDRPQHF.

This clone appeared a few times. This chain uses TRBV11-3 with TRBJ2-1, with 12 bases that match TRBD2. Germline loops: CDR1 SGHNT, CDR2 YENEEA. This CDR3 region has 19 residues. V dropped 1 base and J dropped 7; count of bases not matched to a gene: 14. The chain's CDR3 is CASSLVASGGVRLRNEQFF. CDR3 in DNA: TGTGCCAGCAGCTTAGTTGCTAGCGGGGGGGTAAGGCTAAGGAATGAGCAGTTCTTC.

This clone has only a few counts. The CDR3 nucleotides are TGTGCCAGCAGCATAGTCCAGGGGCCGGGGACTAATGAAAAACTGTTTTTT. It is translated as CASSIVQGPGTNEKLFF. This chain uses TRBV11-3 with TRBJ1-4; D is perhaps TRBD1 (6 bases). CDR1 is SGHNT, CDR2 YENEEA, per germline. V lost 5 bases, J lost 2 bases, and 18 bases lay in between. This CDR3 has 17 residues. Based on the CDR3 plus reference TRBV11-3 and TRBJ1-4, the full variable domain is EAGVVQSPRYKIIEKKQPVAFWCNPISGHNTLYWYLQNLGQGPELLIRYENEEAVDDSQLPKDRFSAERLKGVDSTLKIQPAELGDSAVYLCASSIVQGPGTNEKLFFGSGTQLSVL.

V and J are TRBV6-8 and TRBJ1-2, with D perhaps matching TRBD1 (5 bases). The V end lost 5 bases, the J end lost 2 bases, and 12 bases lay between the germline ends. CDR3 length: 14 amino acids. The germline CDR1 and CDR2 sequences are MNHGY and SAAAGT. The CDR3 here is CASSRQSGNYGYTF. In DNA form, the CDR3 reads TGTGCCAGCAGTCGTCAATCAGGGAACTATGGCTACACCTTC.

This clone was counted only a few times. The V call is TRBV11-3, the J call TRBJ2-7; TRBD1 matches 9 bases. Germline CDR1 SGHNT, CDR2 YENEEA. J lost 5 bases, V lost 6 bases, and 8 bases had no gene match. This CDR3 contains 14 residues. The CDR3 bases are TGTGCCAGCAGTCTAACAGGGGGCCGGGACGAGCAGTACTTC. Protein: CASSLTGGRDEQYF.

This clone is labeled as large. The V call is TRBV4-1, the J call TRBJ1-4; TRBD1 aligns across 9 bases. The J segment lost 5 bases and the V segment lost 4 bases, leaving 11 bases of the junction unmatched. Germline V gene data show CDR1 as MGHRA and CDR2 as YSYEKL. The CDR3 spans 17 residues. CDR3 amino acids: CASSPVPGQGRNEKLFF. In nucleotides, the CDR3 is TGCGCCAGCAGCCCCGTCCCGGGACAGGGACGAAATGAAAAACTGTTTTTT.

This clone is deemed medium-sized. The chain links TRBV19 to TRBJ1-1; the D is unclear. V lost 6 bases, J lost 5 bases, and 7 bases lay in between. The CDR3 is 11 residues long. Germline values: CDR1 LNHDA, CDR2 SQIVND (reference sequence). CDR3 protein: CASRGPTEAFF. The DNA of the CDR3 is TGTGCCAGTAGGGGTCCGACTGAAGCTTTCTTT. Complete variable domain (other parts from reference TRBV19 and TRBJ1-1): DGGITQSPKYLFRKEGQNVTLSCEQNLNHDAMYWYRQDPGQGLRLIYYSQIVNDFQKGDIAEGYSVSREKKESFPLTVTSAQKNPTAFYLCASRGPTEAFFGQGTRLTVV.

The chain uses TRBV18 and TRBJ1-2, with 8 bases fitting TRBD1. This CDR3 is 15 amino acids long. Germline CDR1 reads KGHSH; CDR2 reads LQKENI. J was trimmed by 6 bases and V by 1 base; bases with no gene match: 7. This CDR3 is CASSPRGGTGDGYTF. The CDR3 nucleotides are TGTGCCAGCTCACCACGGGGGGGGACAGGTGATGGCTACACCTTC.

This clone is deemed large. The chain couples TRBV19 to TRBJ2-1; 9 bases align to TRBD2. Germline CDR1 reads LNHDA; CDR2 reads SQIVND (reference sequence). CDR3 length: 14 residues. Trimming removed 7 bases from V and 7 bases from J; junction bases left unmatched: 8. CDR3 nucleotide sequence: TGTGCCAGTAAGGTAGCGGGGGTGGGGAATGAGCAGTTCTTC. As protein: CASKVAGVGNEQFF.